This section outlines one TCR beta chain sequence together with its context. This sample stems from a study of blood T cell repertoires in COVID-19. Trimming removed 4 bases at V and 0 bases at J, with 12 bases between. CDR1 is SEHNR, CDR2 FQNEAQ, per germline (reference sequence). This CDR3 region has 15 residues. Cohorts were based on clinical histories the participants reported. Among Cohort 3 donors, those recovered had two negative PCRs, clearance, or symptom resolution. Data came from immunoSEQ multiplex PCR; TCRdb stores just in-frame clones and leaves some out. The repertoire includes 150,000 to 200,000 clones, around 90% of them detected once, and about 2.3% sits in the top ten.

Sequencing was done on a sample of PBMCs or T cells enriched from blood (not recorded which). This clonotype was sampled from a woman aged 30 to 39 who had recovered from COVID-19. This sequence joins TRBV7-9 and TRBJ1-1, with a tentative D call TRBD1 (6 bases). The CDR3 nucleotides read TGTGCCAGCAGCTCCAAGACAGGTCTGAACACTGAAGCTTTCTTT. Its translation: CASSSKTGLNTEAFF.